This T cell receptor beta chain was identified during a study of blood T cell repertoires in COVID-19. Method: immunoSEQ multiplex PCR; TCRdb's copy keeps in-frame clones and lacks some. The data show some 230,000 clones, 85% seen once. V was trimmed by 4 bases and J by 0 bases, leaving 12 bases between them. The CDR3 loop spans 15 amino acids. CDR1 and CDR2 (germline): SEHNR, FQNEAQ (reference sequence). The sample comprised peripheral blood. The source of this sequence is a man aged 35 to 55 with acute or convalescent COVID-19. The chain combines TRBV7-9 with TRBJ1-2, with unresolved D. CDR3 amino acids: CASSSPAPTNYGYTF. For the CDR3, the DNA is TGTGCCAGCAGCTCCCCAGCGCCTACTAACTATGGCTACACCTTC.